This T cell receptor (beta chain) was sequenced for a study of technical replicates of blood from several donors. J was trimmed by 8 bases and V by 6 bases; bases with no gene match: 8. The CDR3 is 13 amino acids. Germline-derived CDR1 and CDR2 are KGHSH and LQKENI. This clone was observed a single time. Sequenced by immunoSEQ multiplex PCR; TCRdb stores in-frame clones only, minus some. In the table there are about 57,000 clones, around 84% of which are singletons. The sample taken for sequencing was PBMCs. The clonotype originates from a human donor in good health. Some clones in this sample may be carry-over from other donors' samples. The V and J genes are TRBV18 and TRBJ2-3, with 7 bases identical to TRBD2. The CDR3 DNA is TGTGCCAGCTCGGGGGGGTCCGCCGGTACGCAGTATTTT. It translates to CASSGGSAGTQYF.